This T cell receptor (beta chain) emerged from a study of Ad26.COV2.S vaccination and SARS-CoV-2 variants. CDR3 length: 16 residues. With 10 bases removed from V and 6 bases from J, the gap between germline ends came to 22 bases. Germline lookup yields CDR1 MNHEY and CDR2 SMNVEV (reference sequence). Only in-frame clones appear in the TCRdb table, and some are missing; sequencing was by immunoSEQ multiplex PCR. The repertoire has about 350,000 clones, roughly nine tenths of them found once; the top ten carry about 3.8%. This rearrangement joins TRBV27 to TRBJ1-6; D not resolved. The sequencing used peripheral blood, collected after recovery from COVID-19. The receptor was derived from a human donor who had recovered from COVID-19. The chain's CDR3 is CATKSRGPSSNSPLHF. In DNA, the CDR3 is TGTGCCACCAAAAGCCGAGGGCCTAGTTCTAATTCACCCCTCCACTTT.